The 11 T cell receptor beta chains below were found in one sample sequenced in a study of T-cell memory formation after mild COVID-19. TCRdb called the 5' RACE reads again in MiXCR, with one record for every CDR3 protein. The sample lists around 310,000 distinct CDR3 sequences; more than 15% were seen once. Source material: PBMCs or a T cell subset sorted from them (not recorded which). These receptors originate from a man aged 18 to 29 who had mild COVID-19 (a few samples of this study predate the infection). Cell type and time point are not known.

This clonotype was observed at least ten times. V gene TRBV5-1 combines with J gene TRBJ2-2; 9 nucleotides match TRBD1. Germline lookup yields CDR1 SGHRS and CDR2 YFSETQ. The CDR3 is made up of 16 amino acids. V lost 4 bases, J lost 0 bases, and 4 bases stayed unmatched. The CDR3 protein is CASSPDRGSNTGELFF. The CDR3 DNA sequence: TGCGCCAGCAGCCCCGACAGGGGGTCGAACACCGGGGAGCTGTTTTTT.

The table lists this clonotype with a few counts. The chain combines TRBV10-1 with TRBJ2-2; 7 bases fit TRBD1. The CDR3 contains 15 residues. CDR1 is WNHNN, CDR2 SYGVQD, per germline (reference sequence). Trimming cost V 6 bases and J 7 bases; bases outside gene matches: 11. The CDR3 is CASSPRTGSGGELFF. DNA of the CDR3: TGCGCCAGCAGCCCCCGGACAGGATCGGGCGGGGAGCTGTTTTTT.

V and J are TRBV5-1 and TRBJ2-2; D is perhaps TRBD2 (6 bases). Germline V lookup: CDR1 SGHRS, CDR2 YFSETQ. V lost 4 bases to trimming and J lost 7 bases, with 14 bases between them. The CDR3 loop spans 14 amino acids. Written as DNA, the CDR3 is TGCGCCAGCAGCGGGGTCAGGGAGGTCGGGGAGCTGTTTTTT. Its protein product is CASSGVREVGELFF.

The chain couples TRBV7-3 to TRBJ1-1; D possibly corresponds to TRBD1 (5 bases). Germline CDR1 reads SGHTA; CDR2 reads FQGTGA. V was cut by 5 bases and J by 1 base, with 11 bases left in between. This CDR3 is built from 14 residues. CDR3 region: CASSRRGGNTEAFF. CDR3 DNA sequence: TGTGCCAGCAGCCGAAGGGGAGGGAACACTGAAGCTTTCTTT.

The chain employs TRBV12-3 or TRBV12-4 and TRBJ1-5; D gene uncertain. The CDR3 covers 15 residues. Trimming left V 3 bases short and J 4 bases short, with 13 bases between. The CDR3 nucleotides read TGTGCCAGCAGTTTCTTCGGCAGCAGGAATCAGCCCCAGCATTTT. Its translation: CASSFFGSRNQPQHF.

V is TRBV2 and J is TRBJ2-5; D gene ambiguous. The CDR3 covers 15 residues. V lost 6 bases to trimming and J lost 1 base, with 15 bases between them. CDR1 SNHLY and CDR2 FYNNEI come from the germline V gene. CDR3: CASSPEIIGQETQYF. The CDR3 bases are TGTGCCAGCAGCCCCGAGATTATCGGCCAAGAGACCCAGTACTTC.

This clonotype was observed a few times. The CDR3 DNA reads TGTGCCAGCAGCCCGAAGGGATCGACACCCCTCCAAGAGACCCAGTACTTC. Its protein is CASSPKGSTPLQETQYF. This chain connects TRBV7-9 to TRBJ2-5; D not resolved. This CDR3 is built from 17 residues. Germline V gene sequence: CDR1 SEHNR, CDR2 FQNEAQ (reference sequence). The V end lost 5 bases, the J end lost 1 base, and 20 bases lay between the germline ends.

The chain employs TRBV20-1 and TRBJ2-6; D is perhaps TRBD2 (5 bases). Germline V CDR1 and CDR2: DFQATT, SNEGSKA (reference sequence). This CDR3 has 14 amino acids. The germline V and J ends were trimmed by 1 base and 2 bases, with 6 bases remaining between them. The CDR3 here is CSARVEAGANVLTF. The DNA for the CDR3 is TGCAGTGCTAGAGTGGAGGCTGGGGCCAACGTCCTGACTTTC.

This chain joins TRBV12-3 or TRBV12-4 and TRBJ2-5, with 7 bases identical to TRBD2. Trimming took 0 bases from V and 2 from J; bases not matched to a gene: 3. The CDR3 is 15 residues long. This CDR3 is CASSLAAGLQETQYF. Written as DNA, the CDR3 is TGTGCCAGCAGTTTAGCAGCGGGGTTACAAGAGACCCAGTACTTC.

On this clonotype: Germline and junction disagree at one end, which may indicate a read error. This chain links TRBV20-1 with TRBJ2-1, with D maybe TRBD2 (6 bases). This CDR3 has 15 residues. Germline V gene data show CDR1 as DFQATT and CDR2 as SNEGSKA (reference sequence). CDR3 sequence: CSARDPLTRVRGKLF. The CDR3 DNA reads as TGCAGTGCTAGAGATCCCCTTACCAGGGTGCGGGGCAAGCTCTTC.

This chain joins TRBV9 and TRBJ2-7; maybe TRBD2 (6 bases). This CDR3 has 13 amino acids. V was clipped by 7 bases and J by 5 bases, with 16 bases between them. Germline CDR1 is SGDLS and CDR2 is YYNGEE. The CDR3 protein is CASGGLSGHEQYF. The CDR3 nucleotides are TGTGCCAGCGGTGGACTATCGGGCCACGAGCAGTACTTC.